This TCR beta chain was captured by sequencing in a study of beta chain features in type 1 diabetes. Expressed TCRB transcripts were sequenced because the isolated RNA had all been reverse transcribed beforehand. Assay: immunoSEQ multiplex PCR; the TCRdb copy retains only in-frame clones and omits some. The profile shows about 240,000 clones, roughly 14% of them singletons. For this clone: Its cognate antigen is unknown.

Study observations and caveats: The study found that naive, central memory and Treg TCRB repertoires appeared more similar in patients than in healthy donors. Researchers report that Type 1 diabetes patients had moderately but significantly shorter TCRB CDR3s across all four CD4+ subsets.

The germline CDR1 and CDR2 sequences are MGHRA and YSYEKL. V gave up 1 base and J gave up 4 bases; unmatched junction bases: 6. This CDR3 has 16 residues. V and J are TRBV4-1 and TRBJ2-3; 9 bases are shared with TRBD2. Sequencing used naive CD4+ T cells from blood. This receptor was taken from a man aged 25 to 45 with type 1 diabetes. The CDR3 spells CASSQVGGRVADTQYF. DNA for the CDR3: TGCGCCAGCAGCCAAGTTGGCGGGAGGGTGGCAGATACGCAGTATTTT.